This T cell receptor (beta chain) was sequenced in a study of CD4 T cells in relation to SARS-CoV-2 and coronaviruses. For the study at large: TCR beta CDR3s were sequenced after roughly nine-day antigen culture of PBMCs.

Notes on this clone: As yet, its antigen is unknown.

Unexposed donor CD4+ T cells date from about 2011-2018, before the COVID-19 pandemic. Isolation of CD4+ T cells took place after approximately 11 days in culture. Testing used SARS-CoV-2 S/N and four cold-coronavirus spikes on unexposed-donor CD4+ T cells, cells permitting. On days 3 and 7, cultures got half fresh IL-2 medium. J was trimmed by 3 bases and V by 9 bases; bases with no gene match: 13. This CDR3 spans 15 amino acids. Germline CDR1 and CDR2: LNHDA and SQIVND (reference sequence). Profiling relied on immunoSEQ multiplex PCR, and the TCRdb table lists in-frame clones only, not all of them. This table has 20,000 to 25,000 clones, about 80% appearing once.

V is TRBV19 and J is TRBJ2-7; 8 nucleotides match TRBD1. This clonotype was obtained from a human donor in good health. Sequencing used CD4+ T cells from PBMCs, cultured in vitro. The CDR3: CASGRGQAFNYEQYF. CDR3 sequence (DNA): TGTGCCAGCGGAAGGGGACAGGCGTTTAACTACGAGCAGTACTTC. Variable domain in full (rest from reference TRBV19 and TRBJ2-7): DGGITQSPKYLFRKEGQNVTLSCEQNLNHDAMYWYRQDPGQGLRLIYYSQIVNDFQKGDIAEGYSVSREKKESFPLTVTSAQKNPTAFYLCASGRGQAFNYEQYFGPGTRLTVT.